Listed below are T cell receptor beta chains from one sample, sequenced in a study of human T cells and chemical hapten exposure. TCRdb re-called the RACE reads with MiXCR, one entry per CDR3 protein. Here the sample spans 75,000 to 100,000 distinct CDR3 sequences, around 8.8% being singletons. The sample was whole blood. The receptors were sampled from a female donor in good health. Some clones in this sample may be carry-over from other donors' samples. Each CDR3 is given with its conserved first and last residue. The D gene is left open where the match is weak. Size tells how often a clone was seen (once, few, many) or the class of an expanded clone, and some rows leave it out.

V gene	J gene	D gene	clone size	CDR3 protein	CDR3 DNA
TRBV7-9	TRBJ1-3	NA	NA	CAAGGISGNTIYF	TGTGCCGCGGGGGGGATATCCGGAAACACCATATATTTT
TRBV6-1	TRBJ1-4	NA	many	CASSEWATNEKLFF	TGTGCCAGCAGTGAGTGGGCAACTAATGAAAAACTGTTTTTT
TRBV7-2	TRBJ2-7	NA	many	CASSLEGSTYEQYF	TGTGCCAGCAGCTTAGAGGGCAGCACCTACGAGCAGTACTTC
TRBV7-9	TRBJ2-3	TRBD1	NA	CASSLTGATDMQYF	TGTGCCAGCAGCCTGACAGGGGCCACAGATATGCAGTATTTT
TRBV28	TRBJ2-4	NA	few	CASRQGAKNIQYF	TGTGCCAGCAGGCAAGGGGCCAAAAACATTCAGTACTTC
TRBV12-3/TRBV12-4	TRBJ2-7	NA	once	CASGPPLVKGSYEQYF	TGTGCCAGCGGTCCCCCACTAGTGAAGGGCTCCTACGAGCAGTACTTC
TRBV28	TRBJ2-1	NA	few	CASSLTGGPGNEQFF	TGTGCCAGCAGTTTGACCGGAGGACCGGGGAATGAGCAGTTCTTC
TRBV28	TRBJ2-3	TRBD2	few	CASSRQLLAGGVTDTQYF	TGTGCCAGCAGTCGCCAACTACTAGCGGGAGGTGTTACAGATACGCAGTATTTT
TRBV6-2/TRBV6-3	TRBJ1-1	NA	NA	CASRPSFRHTEAFF	TGTGCCAGCAGACCCTCCTTTCGGCACACTGAAGCTTTCTTT
TRBV27	TRBJ1-5	TRBD1	few	CASSGLRHEGQGASGNQPQHF	TGTGCCAGCAGTGGCCTTAGACATGAGGGACAGGGAGCGTCAGGCAATCAGCCCCAGCATTTT
TRBV28	TRBJ2-2	NA	many	CASSLSTITNTGELFF	TGTGCCAGCAGTTTATCTACCATCACGAACACCGGGGAGCTGTTTTTT
TRBV27	TRBJ2-1	NA	many	CASSLFGSNNEQFF	TGTGCCAGCAGTTTATTTGGGAGTAACAATGAGCAGTTCTTC
TRBV24-1	TRBJ2-1	NA	many	CATSDSDRMNEQFF	TGTGCCACCAGTGATTCTGACAGGATGAATGAGCAGTTCTTC
TRBV29-1	TRBJ2-1	NA	many	CSQLSDEQFF	TGCAGCCAACTGAGCGATGAGCAGTTCTTC
TRBV5-1	TRBJ2-3	TRBD2	NA	CASSPSGMGADTQYF	TGCGCCAGCAGCCCGAGCGGGATGGGGGCAGATACGCAGTATTTT
TRBV7-9	TRBJ1-5	NA	few	CASTLSGSQPQHF	TGTGCCAGCACCCTAAGTGGGAGTCAGCCCCAGCATTTT
TRBV11-2	TRBJ2-4	NA	few	CASRRTGSGHKYF	TGTGCCAGCAGGCGTACAGGGTCTGGACACAAGTACTTC
TRBV28	TRBJ2-2	NA	many	CASRTGGTAGELFF	TGTGCCAGCCGCACAGGTGGTACGGCCGGGGAGCTGTTTTTT
TRBV28	TRBJ2-3	NA	NA	CASTTVGTPNTQYF	TGTGCCAGCACCACCGTCGGGACCCCAAATACGCAGTATTTT
TRBV9	TRBJ1-1	TRBD1	NA	CASSVEGQGAMNTEAFF	TGTGCCAGCAGCGTAGAAGGACAGGGGGCGATGAACACTGAAGCTTTCTTT
TRBV6-1	TRBJ2-3	NA	few	CASSESGDTQYF	TGTGCCAGCAGTGAATCCGGCGATACGCAGTATTTT
TRBV28	TRBJ1-1	TRBD1	NA	CASSSDRGLGTEAFF	TGTGCCAGCAGTTCGGACAGGGGTTTAGGCACTGAAGCTTTCTTT
TRBV5-5	TRBJ2-1	NA	few	CASSLDGTNEQFF	TGTGCCAGCAGCTTGGACGGGACCAATGAGCAGTTCTTC
TRBV6-6	TRBJ2-7	TRBD1	many	CASSPGTGGSTKQYF	TGTGCCAGCAGCCCCGGGACAGGGGGATCTACGAAGCAGTACTTC
TRBV28	TRBJ1-4	NA	few	CASSLSFGSNEKLFF	TGTGCCAGCAGTTTAAGTTTTGGCAGTAATGAAAAACTGTTTTTT
TRBV28	TRBJ2-7	NA	NA	CASSPVDSSYEQYF	TGTGCCAGCAGTCCCGTTGACAGCTCCTACGAGCAGTACTTC
TRBV5-8	TRBJ1-5	NA	many	CASSGGLRWPQHF	TGTGCCAGCAGCGGGGGACTTCGGTGGCCCCAGCATTTT
TRBV2	TRBJ2-1	NA	NA	CASRDRPLTTYNEQFF	TGTGCCAGCAGGGACAGACCGCTTACTACCTACAATGAGCAGTTCTTC
TRBV6-1	TRBJ2-3	TRBD1	NA	CASGTGDSTDTQYF	TGTGCCAGCGGGACAGGGGATAGCACAGATACGCAGTATTTT